The next 28 T cell receptor beta chains were all read from a single sample in a study of shared clonotypes between healthy human individuals. The data were produced by immunoSEQ multiplex PCR, yet TCRdb's version contains in-frame clones alone and is incomplete. The repertoire holds about 1,500,000 clones, roughly 96% seen once, with approximately 1.1% in the top ten. The source material was naive CD4+ T cells sorted from blood. As for subset: CD45RA+ positively selected. These receptors were obtained from a man aged 25-45 years in good health.

Remarks on this clone: In the same sample, other DNA sequences code for this CDR3. The chain combines TRBV10-2 with TRBJ2-5; D call uncertain. The CDR3 extends over 11 amino acids. The germline V and J ends were trimmed by 2 bases and 5 bases, with 3 bases remaining between them. From germline, CDR1 is WSHSY and CDR2 SAAADI. CDR3 in amino acids: CASSELETQYF. The CDR3 DNA reads as TGCGCCAGCAGTGAGCTCGAGACCCAGTACTTC.

In its sample, this clone was seen once. The V gene is TRBV25-1, the J gene TRBJ2-7; a weak D match, TRBD1 (6 bases). Per the germline V gene, CDR1 is MGHDK and CDR2 is SYGVNS. The CDR3 has 13 residues. Deletions cut 5 bases from V and 6 bases from J, with 14 bases between. The CDR3 protein is CASSNLQGSEQYF. DNA for the CDR3: TGTGCCAGCAGTAACCTCCAGGGGTCCGAGCAGTACTTC.

This sequence joins TRBV20-1 and TRBJ2-7; D possibly corresponds to TRBD2 (5 bases). The germline gives CDR1 DFQATT, CDR2 SNEGSKA (reference sequence). V was shortened by 3 bases and J by 2 bases, with 5 bases between the two germline ends. This CDR3 region has 11 residues. The CDR3: CSASGAYEQYF. In DNA, the CDR3 is TGCAGTGCTAGCGGGGCCTACGAGCAGTACTTC.

Here the CDR3 DNA reads TGTGCCAGCAGCCCCCCCCGGGGGGACCGTCGGAACACTGAAGCTTTCTTT. Its translation is CASSPPRGDRRNTEAFF. The chain carries TRBV9 and TRBJ1-1, with a possible D match to TRBD1 (5 bases). The V end was cut by 4 bases, the J end by 1 base, with 20 bases between. Germline V gene sequence: CDR1 SGDLS, CDR2 YYNGEE. The CDR3 loop spans 17 amino acids.

The V gene is TRBV27, the J gene TRBJ2-2; D ambiguous. Germline loops: CDR1 MNHEY, CDR2 SMNVEV (reference sequence). V dropped 9 bases and J dropped 0 bases, with 11 bases sitting between them. This CDR3 spans 14 amino acids. This chain's CDR3 is CASGNLSNTGELFF. CDR3 DNA sequence: TGTGCCAGTGGGAACCTTTCGAACACCGGGGAGCTGTTTTTT.

The chain combines TRBV5-4 with TRBJ2-1; D is perhaps TRBD2 (6 bases). CDR1 SGHNT and CDR2 YYREEE come from the germline V gene (reference sequence). There are 17 residues in the CDR3. Trimming took off 4 bases at V and 4 bases at J, with 21 bases between the two ends. The CDR3 sequence is CASSLGARSGRYNEQFF. CDR3 nucleotides: TGTGCCAGCAGCCTCGGGGCCAGGTCTGGGAGGTACAATGAGCAGTTCTTC. Full variable domain (remainder filled in from reference TRBV5-4 and TRBJ2-1): ETGVTQSPTHLIKTRGQQVTLRCSSQSGHNTVSWYQQALGQGPQFIFQYYREEENGRGNFPPRFSGLQFPNYSSELNVNALELDDSALYLCASSLGARSGRYNEQFFGPGTRLTVL.

The chain links TRBV10-1 to TRBJ2-1; 11 bases fit TRBD2. The germline CDR1 and CDR2 sequences are WNHNN and SYGVQD (reference sequence). CDR3 length: 15 residues. With 2 bases clipped from V and 6 bases from J, the junction kept 3 bases outside the gene matches. The CDR3 DNA reads as TGCGCCAGCAGTGAGGTCGGGACTAGCGGCAATGAGCAGTTCTTC. Its protein product is CASSEVGTSGNEQFF.

The table lists this clone with a count of one. V usage is TRBV5-4 and J usage is TRBJ2-1; TRBD2 aligns across 9 bases. Germline V gene data show CDR1 as SGHNT and CDR2 as YYREEE (reference sequence). This CDR3 spans 15 amino acids. V was pared by 4 bases and J by 4 bases, with 6 bases of the junction left unmatched. The CDR3 region is CASSGPTSGYNEQFF. The CDR3, as DNA: TGTGCCAGCAGCGGGCCGACTAGCGGATACAATGAGCAGTTCTTC.

The DNA for the CDR3 is TGTGCCAGCAGTTTTAACAGGGGTTACCCGTACGAGCAGTACTTC. Encoded protein: CASSFNRGYPYEQYF. This rearrangement joins TRBV27 to TRBJ2-7; the match to TRBD1 covers 7 bases. The germline CDR1 and CDR2 sequences are MNHEY and SMNVEV (reference sequence). V lost 3 bases and J lost 4; bases outside the gene matches: 9. The length of the CDR3 is 15 residues.

The chain is built from TRBV28 and TRBJ2-1; TRBD2 matches at 9 bases. Germline assignment: CDR1 MDHEN and CDR2 SYDVKM. This CDR3 has 16 residues. Trimming removed 6 bases from V and 1 base from J; junction bases left unmatched: 7. CDR3 sequence reads: CASRLAGTDSYNEQFF. The CDR3 region has the DNA TGTGCCAGCAGGCTAGCGGGGACAGATTCCTACAATGAGCAGTTCTTC.

The chain couples TRBV2 to TRBJ2-7; TRBD2 matches at 7 bases. The CDR3 is 12 amino acids. Per germline, CDR1 SNHLY and CDR2 FYNNEI. The V segment lost 6 bases and the J segment 6 bases; nucleotides outside the gene matches: 5. The CDR3 loop is CASRVTGGEQYF. The CDR3 region has the DNA TGTGCCAGCAGGGTAACGGGGGGCGAGCAGTACTTC.

The rearrangement joins TRBV7-9 to TRBJ1-1; no clear D. V dropped 4 bases and J dropped 2 bases, with 11 bases sitting between them. The CDR3 is 14 amino acids. The germline CDR1 and CDR2 sequences are SEHNR and FQNEAQ (reference sequence). CDR3: CASSSLSSNTEAFF. The CDR3 bases are TGTGCCAGCAGCTCCCTTTCAAGCAACACTGAAGCTTTCTTT.

The CDR3 spells CAISAGGVQLTDTQYF. The CDR3 region has the DNA TGTGCCATCAGCGCCGGAGGGGTCCAACTCACAGATACGCAGTATTTT. V and J are TRBV10-3 and TRBJ2-3, with D perhaps TRBD2 (6 bases). Germline V lookup: CDR1 ENHRY, CDR2 SYGVKD. Trimming removed 6 bases at V and 2 bases at J, with 18 bases between. The CDR3 totals 16 residues.

V and J are TRBV6-4 and TRBJ2-1, with D perhaps TRBD2 (7 bases). The germline gives CDR1 MRHNA, CDR2 SNTAGT. The CDR3 is 16 residues long. V dropped 0 bases and J dropped 6 bases, with 15 bases sitting between them. The CDR3 spells CASSDSGGATFNEQFF. The CDR3 DNA is TGTGCCAGCAGTGACTCAGGGGGGGCGACTTTCAATGAGCAGTTCTTC.

Worth noting for this clone: Compared with germline, one end of the junction differs, possibly owing to a read error. The V gene is TRBV10-1, the J gene TRBJ2-1; TRBD2 is a possible D gene (6 bases). CDR3 size: 13 residues. CDR1 is WNHNN and CDR2 is SYGVQD in the germline V gene (reference sequence). This chain's CDR3 is CASSGSDYYEQFF. The DNA for the CDR3 is TGCGCCAGCAGTGGGTCGGACTACTATGAGCAGTTCTTC.

The chain joins TRBV6-1 to TRBJ1-1; D unresolved. The germline V gene encodes CDR1 MNHNS and CDR2 SASEGT. The germline V and J ends were trimmed by 4 bases and 5 bases, with 11 bases remaining between them. This CDR3 region has 13 residues. The CDR3 DNA sequence: TGTGCCAGCAGTGCTACAAGTGTGACTGAAGCTTTCTTT. Protein sequence: CASSATSVTEAFF.

Comment on this clone: Being one base from a much bigger clone, this may be a read error. The same CDR3 arises from other DNA sequences in this sample as well. The V gene is TRBV7-8, the J gene TRBJ2-5; no firm D call. Trimming left V 3 bases short and J 1 base short, with 0 bases between. The V gene's germline CDR1 is SGHVS and CDR2 FQNEAQ. The CDR3 totals 11 residues. The CDR3 DNA is TGTGCCAGCAGCTTCCAAGAGACCCAGTACTTC. This codes for CASSFQETQYF.

This rearrangement joins TRBV11-3 to TRBJ2-3, with D maybe TRBD1 (5 bases). The CDR3 has 14 amino acids. CDR1 SGHNT and CDR2 YENEEA come from the germline V gene. V was trimmed by 3 bases and J by 4 bases, leaving 11 bases between them. The CDR3 DNA follows: TGTGCCAGCAGCTTCCTGCAGGGCTCAGATACGCAGTATTTT. Its protein product is CASSFLQGSDTQYF.

The chain couples TRBV2 to TRBJ2-5; D is uncertain. CDR3 length: 14 residues. Germline V gene data show CDR1 as SNHLY and CDR2 as FYNNEI. Trimming left V 2 bases short and J 5 bases short, with 12 bases between. CDR3 protein: CASSEQTLRETQYF. CDR3 coding DNA: TGTGCCAGCAGTGAACAGACACTAAGGGAGACCCAGTACTTC.

The chain links TRBV6-4 to TRBJ2-1, with a weak D call TRBD1 (6 bases). CDR3 length equals 14 residues. Trimming took off 4 bases at V and 3 bases at J, with 10 bases between the two ends. The V gene's germline CDR1 is MRHNA and CDR2 SNTAGT. CDR3 DNA: TGTGCCAGCAGTGTGGGGGCGCACTACAATGAGCAGTTCTTC. It is translated as CASSVGAHYNEQFF.

The rearrangement uses TRBV19 and TRBJ2-2; D gene uncertain. CDR1 LNHDA and CDR2 SQIVND come from the germline V gene (reference sequence). With 7 bases removed from V and 6 bases from J, the gap between germline ends came to 15 bases. The CDR3 spans 14 residues. The CDR3 bases are TGTGCCAGTACCGTATCCCCCGTAGCCGGGGAGCTGTTTTTT. This translates into CASTVSPVAGELFF.

J is TRBJ2-7 and V is TRBV7-9, with TRBD1 identical over 7 bases. The ends lost 5 bases at V and 2 bases at J; junction bases unmatched: 15. This CDR3 region has 17 residues. Germline assignment: CDR1 SEHNR and CDR2 FQNEAQ (reference sequence). CDR3 in DNA: TGTGCCAGCAGCCCTAAGCGACCGGGACAGCCCACCTACGAGCAGTACTTC. It codes for CASSPKRPGQPTYEQYF.

The chain carries TRBV7-9 and TRBJ2-7; D gene ambiguous. The germline gives CDR1 SEHNR, CDR2 FQNEAQ (reference sequence). V was cut by 1 base and J by 1 base, with 8 bases left in between. CDR3 length: 14 residues. The CDR3 nucleotides read TGTGCCAGCAGCTTAGTATGGGAATCCTACGAGCAGTACTTC. It yields the protein CASSLVWESYEQYF.

This clone showed up just a few times. CDR3 region: CASSLGTSGISGELFF. Here the CDR3 DNA reads TGTGCCAGCTCACTTGGGACTAGCGGGATATCCGGGGAGCTGTTTTTT. The chain has TRBV18 and TRBJ2-2; TRBD2 matches 13 bases. CDR3 length: 16 amino acids. Trimming removed 4 bases from V and 6 bases from J; junction bases left unmatched: 5. Germline V gene sequence: CDR1 KGHSH, CDR2 LQKENI.

This chain links TRBV5-1 with TRBJ2-3; D uncertain. Germline V gene sequence: CDR1 SGHRS, CDR2 YFSETQ. The CDR3 is 13 residues long. V was cut by 5 bases and J by 5 bases, with 12 bases left in between. CDR3 nucleotide sequence: TGCGCCAGCAGGTGGGGTTCGGGAGATACGCAGTATTTT. Encoded protein: CASRWGSGDTQYF.

For the CDR3, the DNA is TGTGCCAGCTCACTAGACAGGGGTCGTTACAATGAGCAGTTCTTC. This sequence encodes CASSLDRGRYNEQFF. The chain employs TRBV18 and TRBJ2-1; 8 bases align to TRBD1. The CDR3 loop spans 15 amino acids. Unmatched junction bases numbered 6, after V lost 4 bases and J lost 4 bases. Germline V lookup: CDR1 KGHSH, CDR2 LQKENI.

The genes are TRBV7-8 and TRBJ2-7; 12 bases align to TRBD2. The CDR3 sequence is 17 residues long. Germline CDR1 SGHVS, CDR2 FQNEAQ. Trimming cost V 5 bases and J 2 bases; bases outside gene matches: 10. The CDR3 DNA is TGTGCCAGCAGCCGGACCCGGACTAGCGGGATGGCCTACGAGCAGTACTTC. Amino acids: CASSRTRTSGMAYEQYF.

The chain combines TRBV15 with TRBJ2-1; maybe TRBD2 (6 bases). V dropped 1 base and J dropped 4 bases, with 32 bases sitting between them. CDR3 length: 22 amino acids. Germline V gene data show CDR1 as LNHNV and CDR2 as YYDKDF (reference sequence). DNA of the CDR3: TGTGCCACCAGCAGAGCTAAGTTCCGCTCACGGGACTCCTCGATCCGATACAATGAGCAGTTCTTC. Its protein product is CATSRAKFRSRDSSIRYNEQFF.